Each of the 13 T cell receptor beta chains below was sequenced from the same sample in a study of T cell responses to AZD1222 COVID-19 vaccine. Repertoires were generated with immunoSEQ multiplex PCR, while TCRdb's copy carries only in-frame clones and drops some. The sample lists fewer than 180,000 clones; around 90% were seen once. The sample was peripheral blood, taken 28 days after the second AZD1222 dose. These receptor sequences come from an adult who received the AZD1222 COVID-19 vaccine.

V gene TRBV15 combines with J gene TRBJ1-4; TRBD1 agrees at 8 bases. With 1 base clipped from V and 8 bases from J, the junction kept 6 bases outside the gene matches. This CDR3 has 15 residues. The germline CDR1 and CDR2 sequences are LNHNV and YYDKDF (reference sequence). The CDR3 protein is CATSRVGTGGEKLFF. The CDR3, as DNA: TGTGCCACCAGCAGAGTGGGGACAGGAGGCGAAAAACTGTTTTTT.

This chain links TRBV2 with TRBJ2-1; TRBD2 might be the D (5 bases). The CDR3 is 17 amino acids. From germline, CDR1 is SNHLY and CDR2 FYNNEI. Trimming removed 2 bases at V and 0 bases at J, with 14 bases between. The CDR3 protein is CASSESLADRSYNEQFF. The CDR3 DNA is TGTGCCAGCAGTGAATCCCTAGCTGATCGCTCCTACAATGAGCAGTTCTTC.

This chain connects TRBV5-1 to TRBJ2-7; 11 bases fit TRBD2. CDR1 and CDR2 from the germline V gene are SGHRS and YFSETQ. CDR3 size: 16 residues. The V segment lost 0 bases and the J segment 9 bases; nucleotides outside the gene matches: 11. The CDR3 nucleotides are TGCGCCAGCAGCTTGGCAGGGACTAGCGGTGCCCTGGGGCAGTACTTC. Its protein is CASSLAGTSGALGQYF.

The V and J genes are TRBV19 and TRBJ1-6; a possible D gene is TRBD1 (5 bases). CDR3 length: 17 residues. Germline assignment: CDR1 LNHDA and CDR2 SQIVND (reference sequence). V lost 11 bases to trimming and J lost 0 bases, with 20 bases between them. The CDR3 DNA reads TGTGCCTCAAACCCAACAGGACCGAGCTCCTATAATTCACCCCTCCACTTT. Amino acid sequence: CASNPTGPSSYNSPLHF. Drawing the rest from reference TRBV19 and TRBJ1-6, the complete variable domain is DGGITQSPKYLFRKEGQNVTLSCEQNLNHDAMYWYRQDPGQGLRLIYYSQIVNDFQKGDIAEGYSVSREKKESFPLTVTSAQKNPTAFYLCASNPTGPSSYNSPLHFGNGTRLTVT.

The chain's CDR3 is CASSLSRYEQYF. DNA of the CDR3: TGTGCCAGCAGTTTATCCCGCTACGAGCAGTACTTC. The V gene is TRBV28, the J gene TRBJ2-7; D is undetermined. The CDR3 runs to 12 residues. Trimming took off 1 base at V and 3 bases at J, with 4 bases between the two ends. From germline, CDR1 is MDHEN and CDR2 SYDVKM.

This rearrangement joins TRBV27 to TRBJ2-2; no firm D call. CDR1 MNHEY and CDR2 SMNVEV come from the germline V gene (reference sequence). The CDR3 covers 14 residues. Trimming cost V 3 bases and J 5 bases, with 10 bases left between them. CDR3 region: CASSFRELTGELFF. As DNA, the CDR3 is TGTGCCAGCAGTTTCCGTGAGTTGACCGGGGAGCTGTTTTTT.

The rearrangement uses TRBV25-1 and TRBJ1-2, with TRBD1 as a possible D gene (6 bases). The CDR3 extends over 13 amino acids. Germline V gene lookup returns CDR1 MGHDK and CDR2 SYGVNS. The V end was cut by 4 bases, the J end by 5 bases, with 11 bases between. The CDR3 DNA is TGTGCCAGCAGTGGGGGGGCGACGTATGGCTACACCTTC. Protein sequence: CASSGGATYGYTF.

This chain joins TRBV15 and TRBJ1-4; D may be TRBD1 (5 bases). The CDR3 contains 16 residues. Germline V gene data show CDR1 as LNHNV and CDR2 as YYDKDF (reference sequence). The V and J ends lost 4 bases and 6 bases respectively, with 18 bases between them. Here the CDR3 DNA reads TGTGCCACCAGCACCTCCGCTCGGGGGGAAGATGAAAAACTGTTTTTT. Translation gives CATSTSARGEDEKLFF.

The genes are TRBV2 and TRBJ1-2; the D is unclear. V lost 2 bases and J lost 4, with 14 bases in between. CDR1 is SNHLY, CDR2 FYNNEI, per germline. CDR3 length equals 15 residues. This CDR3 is CASSEPGRTLYGYTF. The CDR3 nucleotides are TGTGCCAGCAGTGAACCTGGACGTACTCTCTATGGCTACACCTTC.

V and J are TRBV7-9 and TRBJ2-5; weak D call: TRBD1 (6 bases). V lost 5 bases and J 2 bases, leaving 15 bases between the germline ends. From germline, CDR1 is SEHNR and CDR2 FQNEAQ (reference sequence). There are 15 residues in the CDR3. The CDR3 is CASSLNGGPQETQYF. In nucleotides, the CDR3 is TGTGCCAGCAGCCTAAATGGGGGCCCACAAGAGACCCAGTACTTC.

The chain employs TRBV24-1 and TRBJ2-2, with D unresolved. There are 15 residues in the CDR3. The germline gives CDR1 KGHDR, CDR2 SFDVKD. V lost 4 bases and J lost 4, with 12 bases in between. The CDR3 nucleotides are TGTGCCACCAGTGAGAGTAATATCGGCACCGGGGAGCTGTTTTTT. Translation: CATSESNIGTGELFF.

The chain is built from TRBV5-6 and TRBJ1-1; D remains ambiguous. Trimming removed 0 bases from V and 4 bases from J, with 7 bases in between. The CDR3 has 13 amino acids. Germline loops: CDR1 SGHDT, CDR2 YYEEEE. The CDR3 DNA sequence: TGTGCCAGCAGCTTGGCGGCGGGCACTGAAGCTTTCTTT. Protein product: CASSLAAGTEAFF. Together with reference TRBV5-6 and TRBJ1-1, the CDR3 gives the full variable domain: DAGVTQSPTHLIKTRGQQVTLRCSPKSGHDTVSWYQQALGQGPQFIFQYYEEEERQRGNFPDRFSGHQFPNYSSELNVNALLLGDSALYLCASSLAAGTEAFFGQGTRLTVV.

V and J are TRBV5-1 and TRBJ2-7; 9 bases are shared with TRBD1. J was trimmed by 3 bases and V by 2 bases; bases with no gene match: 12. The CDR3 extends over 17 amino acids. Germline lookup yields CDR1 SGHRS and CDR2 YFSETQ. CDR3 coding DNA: TGCGCCAGCAGCTTAAGAGAAACGGGACAGGGCTACTACGAGCAGTACTTC. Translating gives CASSLRETGQGYYEQYF.